This TCR beta chain originates from a study of CD8 T cells in ankylosing spondylitis. From the 5' RACE reads, TCRdb called clonotypes with MiXCR, one entry per CDR3 protein. This sample has around 250,000 distinct CDR3 sequences, with 30% to 35% found just once. General study results and limits: Those disease-linked clones were CD8+; they were also relatively rare in peripheral blood. Ankylosing spondylitis blood appeared to be characterized by a TCR beta motif of 7 to 9 highly homologous variants.

Trimming removed 0 bases at V and 3 bases at J, with 12 bases between. The germline V gene has CDR1 DFQATT and CDR2 SNEGSKA (reference sequence). This CDR3 comprises 14 residues. This clonotype turned up a few times. Its antigen remains unknown. The sequenced sample was blood, either unsorted or a sorted T cell fraction (not recorded which). The genes are TRBV20-1 and TRBJ2-7; D remains unclear. This TCR derives from a male donor with ankylosing spondylitis or in good health (not recorded which). The CDR3 spells CSARDLQNFYEQYF. The CDR3 DNA sequence: TGCAGTGCTAGAGATCTACAGAATTTCTACGAGCAGTACTTC.